This is a list of T cell receptor beta chains from one sample in a study of cytomegalovirus exposure and HLA in healthy donors. Using immunoSEQ multiplex PCR, the repertoire was profiled, and TCRdb retains in-frame clones only, with some absent. The data show about 120,000 clones, approximately 67% seen once. The source material was PBMCs. The source of these receptors is a man aged 18 to 30 in good health and CMV-seronegative. Each CDR3 is given with its conserved first and last residue. Fields, in order: V gene, clone size, J gene, CDR3 protein. Size values are once, few and many counts, or a class for expanded clones, and some rows have none.

TRBV19,NA,TRBJ2-5,CASRGTGRETQYF
TRBV5-1,once,TRBJ1-1,CASEYGTARGDTEAFF
TRBV29-1,NA,TRBJ1-5,CSVEGGTGEQPQHF
TRBV28,few,TRBJ2-1,CASSLFITPGTSGRREQFF
TRBV10-3,NA,TRBJ2-2,CAISVGQGPPSTGELFF
TRBV10-3,NA,TRBJ2-7,CAISVQGTYEQYF
TRBV5-6,NA,TRBJ1-5,CASSFGGFNNQPQHF
TRBV7-9,NA,TRBJ2-5,CASSPGVRAGQTQYF
TRBV9,few,TRBJ2-3,CASSPTSGGRTDTQYF
TRBV27,NA,TRBJ1-2,CASSSPQGIGGYTF
TRBV5-1,NA,TRBJ2-1,CASSLPNNEQFF
TRBV4-2,few,TRBJ2-1,CASSPTSGPYNEQFF
TRBV7-9,NA,TRBJ1-1,CASSPPRDRGRTEAFF
TRBV18,NA,TRBJ1-5,CASSPTPGTANQPQHF
TRBV6-1,NA,TRBJ2-7,CASSEALRYEQYF
TRBV9,once,TRBJ2-7,CASSRDSPEQYF
TRBV5-1,few,TRBJ2-3,CASSYQSITDTQYF
TRBV19,NA,TRBJ2-1,CASSQYNEQFF
TRBV30,NA,TRBJ1-3,CAWRPEAGNTIYF
TRBV19,NA,TRBJ1-1,CASSIRRDRLNTEAFF
TRBV9,NA,TRBJ1-3,CASSVGGVGNTIYF
TRBV7-6,NA,TRBJ2-7,CASSLIQNEQYF
TRBV28,few,TRBJ2-5,CASTDRDIETQYF